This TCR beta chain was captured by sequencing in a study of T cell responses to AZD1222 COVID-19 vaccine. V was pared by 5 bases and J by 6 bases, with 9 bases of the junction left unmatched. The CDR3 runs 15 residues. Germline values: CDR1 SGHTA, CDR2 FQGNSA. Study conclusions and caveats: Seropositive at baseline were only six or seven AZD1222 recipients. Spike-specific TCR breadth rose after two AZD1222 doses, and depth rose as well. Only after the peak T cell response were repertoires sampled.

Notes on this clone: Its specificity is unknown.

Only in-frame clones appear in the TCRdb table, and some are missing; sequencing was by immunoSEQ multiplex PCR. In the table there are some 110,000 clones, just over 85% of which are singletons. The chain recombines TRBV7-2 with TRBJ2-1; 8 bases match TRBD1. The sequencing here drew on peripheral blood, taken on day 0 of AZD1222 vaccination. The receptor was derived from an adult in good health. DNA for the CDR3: TGTGCCAGCAGCCAAGGGACAGGATGGGTCAATGAGCAGTTCTTC. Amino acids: CASSQGTGWVNEQFF. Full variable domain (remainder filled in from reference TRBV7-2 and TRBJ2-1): GAGVSQSPSNKVTEKGKDVELRCDPISGHTALYWYRQSLGQGLEFLIYFQGNSAPDKSGLPSDRFSAERTGGSVSTLTIQRTQQEDSAVYLCASSQGTGWVNEQFFGPGTRLTVL.